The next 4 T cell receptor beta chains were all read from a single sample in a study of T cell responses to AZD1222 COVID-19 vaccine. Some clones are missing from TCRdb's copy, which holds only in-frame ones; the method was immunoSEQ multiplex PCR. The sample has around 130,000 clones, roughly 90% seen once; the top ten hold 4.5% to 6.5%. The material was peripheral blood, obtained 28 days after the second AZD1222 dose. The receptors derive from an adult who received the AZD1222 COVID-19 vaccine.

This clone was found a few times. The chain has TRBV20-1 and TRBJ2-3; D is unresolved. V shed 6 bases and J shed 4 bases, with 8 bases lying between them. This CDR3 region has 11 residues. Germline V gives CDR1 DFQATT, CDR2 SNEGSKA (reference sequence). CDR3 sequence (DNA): TGCAGTGCACCCCAGTCAGATACGCAGTATTTT. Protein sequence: CSAPQSDTQYF.

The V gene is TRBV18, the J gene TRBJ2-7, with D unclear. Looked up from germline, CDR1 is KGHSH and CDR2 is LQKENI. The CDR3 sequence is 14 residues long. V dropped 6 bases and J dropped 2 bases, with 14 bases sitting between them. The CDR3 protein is CASSPEGGPYEQYF. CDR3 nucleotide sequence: TGTGCCAGCTCCCCCGAAGGCGGTCCCTACGAGCAGTACTTC.

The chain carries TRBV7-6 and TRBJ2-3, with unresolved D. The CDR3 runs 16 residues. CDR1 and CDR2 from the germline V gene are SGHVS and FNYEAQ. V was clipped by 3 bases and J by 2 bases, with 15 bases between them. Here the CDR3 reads CASSLRGRTYTDTQYF. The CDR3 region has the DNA TGTGCCAGCAGCTTGCGTGGCAGGACCTACACAGATACGCAGTATTTT.

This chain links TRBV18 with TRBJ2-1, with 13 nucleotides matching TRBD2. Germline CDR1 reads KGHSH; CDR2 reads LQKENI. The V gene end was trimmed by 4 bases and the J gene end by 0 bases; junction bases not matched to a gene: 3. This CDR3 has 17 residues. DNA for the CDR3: TGTGCCAGCTCACTCCGGACTAGCGGGAGCTCCTACAATGAGCAGTTCTTC. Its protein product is CASSLRTSGSSYNEQFF. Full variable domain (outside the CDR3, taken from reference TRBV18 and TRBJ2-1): NAGVMQNPRHLVRRRGQEARLRCSPMKGHSHVYWYRQLPEEGLKFMVYLQKENIIDESGMPKERFSAEFPKEGPSILRIQQVVRGDSAAYFCASSLRTSGSSYNEQFFGPGTRLTVL.